The rows below give T cell receptor beta chains drawn from one sample of a study of shared clonotypes between healthy human individuals. Assay: immunoSEQ multiplex PCR; the TCRdb copy retains only in-frame clones and omits some. The repertoire holds more than 600,000 clones, with around 92% as singletons. Sequenced sample: naive CD8+ T cells sorted from blood. The receptors originated from a man aged 25 to 40 in good health. CDR3s include the opening cysteine and the closing phenylalanine or tryptophan. D genes are given only for firm matches. Not every row has a clone size; where given, it reads once, few, many or a size class.

d_call	j_call	v_call	clone_size	cdr3_nt	cdr3_aa
TRBD2	TRBJ2-7	TRBV13	once	TGTGCCAGCAGCTTTAGGCGGGAGGGCCGGAGGGAGCAGTACTTC	CASSFRREGRREQYF
NA	TRBJ2-1	TRBV7-2	NA	TGTGCCAGCAGCACGACCACTATGGGCCTCCCCGGGCAGTTCTTC	CASSTTTMGLPGQFF
NA	TRBJ2-7	TRBV14	NA	TGTGCCAGCAGCGGTGGAGTCCCTTACGAGCAGTACTTC	CASSGGVPYEQYF
NA	TRBJ2-5	TRBV6-1	NA	TGTGCCAGCACCCCCCGTGGGGGGCTTGAGACCCAGTACTTC	CASTPRGGLETQYF
NA	TRBJ2-3	TRBV27	few	TGTGCCAGCAGTTTTGGGGTCACAGATACGCAGTATTTT	CASSFGVTDTQYF
NA	TRBJ2-7	TRBV7-9	NA	TGTGCCAGCAGCCAAACCTTCGGGGCTGGTGAGCAGTACTTC	CASSQTFGAGEQYF
NA	TRBJ2-7	TRBV2	NA	TGTGCCAGCGCTCCGGGAACCTACGAGCAGTACTTC	CASAPGTYEQYF
TRBD2	TRBJ2-7	TRBV27	NA	TGTGCCAGCAGTTCATCCCCCGCTAGCGGCTCCTACGAGCAGTACTTC	CASSSSPASGSYEQYF
TRBD2	TRBJ2-3	TRBV6-5	NA	TGTGCCAGCAGTTACGAGGCTAGCGGGAGGACAGATACGCAGTATTTT	CASSYEASGRTDTQYF
NA	TRBJ1-1	TRBV11-2	NA	TGTGCCAGCAGCTTAGACAGCTTGAACACTGAAGCTTTCTTT	CASSLDSLNTEAFF
NA	TRBJ2-7	TRBV29-1	NA	TGCAGCGCCCGTACTTTGGGCTACGAGCAGTACTTC	CSARTLGYEQYF
TRBD2	TRBJ2-3	TRBV28	NA	TGTGCCAGCAGCCGGACTAGCGGGAGAACAGATACGCAGTATTTT	CASSRTSGRTDTQYF
NA	TRBJ2-7	TRBV4-3	once	TGCGCCAGCAGCCAAGATCTACTTGCGGAGCAGTACTTC	CASSQDLLAEQYF
TRBD1	TRBJ2-3	TRBV5-1	NA	TGCGCCAGCAGCTTAGGACAGGGGAAAGCAGATACGCAGTATTTT	CASSLGQGKADTQYF
TRBD2	TRBJ2-1	TRBV7-6	NA	TGTGCCAGCAGCGCGACTAGCGGCCACAATGAGCAGTTCTTC	CASSATSGHNEQFF
NA	TRBJ2-7	TRBV21-1	NA	TGTGCCAGCAGCAAAGGAGAGGCTACCTACGAGCAGTACTTC	CASSKGEATYEQYF
NA	TRBJ1-4	TRBV5-1	NA	TGCGCCAGCAGCTCCCTCGACGGAGCTCTTAATGAAAAACTGTTTTTT	CASSSLDGALNEKLFF
NA	TRBJ1-5	TRBV6-6	NA	TGTGCCAGCAGACCTTTTCAGGGTAGCAATCAGCCCCAGCATTTT	CASRPFQGSNQPQHF
NA	TRBJ2-7	TRBV13	NA	TGTGCCAGCAGCTTGGGTCAGAACGAGCAGTACTTC	CASSLGQNEQYF
TRBD2	TRBJ2-1	TRBV27	NA	TGTGCCAGCAGTTTAAGTATCTCTAGCGGGAGCAATGAGCAGTTCTTC	CASSLSISSGSNEQFF
NA	TRBJ2-5	TRBV7-2	NA	TGTGCCAGCAGCAGACCGGAATCGGAGACCCAGTACTTC	CASSRPESETQYF
NA	TRBJ2-1	TRBV11-2	NA	TGTGCCAGCAGCTTCGATTTTAGCTCCTACAATGAGCAGTTCTTC	CASSFDFSSYNEQFF
NA	TRBJ2-5	TRBV2	NA	TGTGCCAGCAGTGGGGACACTTTAGGTGGGCCGCAAGAGACCCAGTACTTC	CASSGDTLGGPQETQYF
NA	TRBJ2-1	TRBV28	few	TGTGCCAGCAGTTTGAGGGGGGATGAGCAGTTCTTC	CASSLRGDEQFF
NA	TRBJ2-2	TRBV27	NA	TGTGCCAGCAGCGAGTTTTGGGCTAGCACGGCCGGGGAGCTGTTTTTT	CASSEFWASTAGELFF
NA	TRBJ1-1	TRBV13	NA	TGTGCCAGCAGCTTAGGCCCTGACAGTGAAGCTTTCTTT	CASSLGPDSEAFF
TRBD1	TRBJ2-3	TRBV28	NA	TGTGCCAGCAGTTTAACCCGACCAGGGGGAGATACGCAGTATTTT	CASSLTRPGGDTQYF
TRBD1	TRBJ1-1	TRBV9	NA	TGTGCCAGCAGACCTGGGACAGGAAACTCGAGGGACACTGAAGCTTTCTTT	CASRPGTGNSRDTEAFF
TRBD1	TRBJ2-7	TRBV5-1	NA	TGCGCCAGCAGCTTGCAGAACAGGGGAACCTACGAGCAGTACTTC	CASSLQNRGTYEQYF
NA	TRBJ2-7	TRBV19	NA	TGTGCCAGTAGTATAAAGGATCGGTCCACATACGAGCAGTACTTC	CASSIKDRSTYEQYF
TRBD2	TRBJ2-7	TRBV7-9	NA	TGTGCCAGCAGCTTGTCAGTGGGAGGGCCTATCAACGAGCAGTACTTC	CASSLSVGGPINEQYF